This T cell receptor (beta chain) was obtained from a study of T cell repertoires in cytomegalovirus infection. This clonotype was seen only a few times. Its antigen is not known. Germline loops: CDR1 MGHDK, CDR2 SYGVNS. V gave up 3 bases and J gave up 6 bases, with 11 bases separating them. CDR3 size: 13 residues. TCRdb fed the reads into MiXCR, producing one record per CDR3 protein. The sample includes roughly 860,000 distinct CDR3 sequences, approximately 32% of them seen just once. The J gene is TRBJ1-2, the V gene TRBV25-1; D is perhaps TRBD1 (5 bases). The input for sequencing was cultured CD8+ T cells from PBMCs, taken from culture after CMV antigen stimulation. This receptor was identified in a human donor in good health (CMV status not recorded). Some clones in this sample may be carry-over from other donors' samples. The CDR3 region has the DNA TGTGCCAGCAGTGACCCGGGGGAGGATGGCTACACCTTC. Residues: CASSDPGEDGYTF.